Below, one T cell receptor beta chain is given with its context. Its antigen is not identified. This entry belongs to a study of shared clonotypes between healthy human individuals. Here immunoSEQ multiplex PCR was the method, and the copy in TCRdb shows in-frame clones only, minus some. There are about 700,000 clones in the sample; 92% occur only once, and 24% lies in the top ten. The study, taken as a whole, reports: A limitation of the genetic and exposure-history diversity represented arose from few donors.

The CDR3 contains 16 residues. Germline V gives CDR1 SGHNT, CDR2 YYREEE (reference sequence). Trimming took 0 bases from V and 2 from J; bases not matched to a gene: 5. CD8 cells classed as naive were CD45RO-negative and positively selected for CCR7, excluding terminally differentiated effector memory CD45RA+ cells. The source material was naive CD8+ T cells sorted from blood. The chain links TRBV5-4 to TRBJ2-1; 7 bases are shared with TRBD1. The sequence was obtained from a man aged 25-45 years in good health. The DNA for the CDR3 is TGTGCCAGCAGCTTGGCCGGGACAGAGCCCTACAATGAGCAGTTCTTC. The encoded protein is CASSLAGTEPYNEQFF.